This note documents a single T cell receptor beta chain sequence. Its antigen is as yet unknown. This sample was taken from a study of T cell responses to AZD1222 COVID-19 vaccine. Study-level results: Nearly half of unique spike-specific TCRs reportedly avoided B.1.351 and B.1.1.7 mutated regions. Most donors were white British and more were female, and clonal diversity was possibly underestimated. Baseline seropositives among AZD1222 recipients totaled only five to seven. Spike-wide vaccine-associated CD4 TCRs dominated at 160-218 and 743-854.

This CDR3 has 15 amino acids. Germline V gene data show CDR1 as MNHNY and CDR2 as SVGAGI (reference sequence). V was pared by 2 bases and J by 7 bases, with 12 bases between. TCRdb keeps only in-frame clones here, not all; method: immunoSEQ multiplex PCR. Altogether about 120,000 clones are present, 94% being singletons, with the ten largest covering 2.9%. The specimen was peripheral blood, collected 28 days after the second AZD1222 dose. V gene TRBV6-6 combines with J gene TRBJ1-6; D is perhaps TRBD1 (5 bases). The clonotype originates from an adult who received the AZD1222 COVID-19 vaccine. The CDR3: CASSYLGRTNSPLHF. CDR3 DNA: TGTGCCAGCAGTTACCTGGGACGGACAAATTCACCCCTCCACTTT.